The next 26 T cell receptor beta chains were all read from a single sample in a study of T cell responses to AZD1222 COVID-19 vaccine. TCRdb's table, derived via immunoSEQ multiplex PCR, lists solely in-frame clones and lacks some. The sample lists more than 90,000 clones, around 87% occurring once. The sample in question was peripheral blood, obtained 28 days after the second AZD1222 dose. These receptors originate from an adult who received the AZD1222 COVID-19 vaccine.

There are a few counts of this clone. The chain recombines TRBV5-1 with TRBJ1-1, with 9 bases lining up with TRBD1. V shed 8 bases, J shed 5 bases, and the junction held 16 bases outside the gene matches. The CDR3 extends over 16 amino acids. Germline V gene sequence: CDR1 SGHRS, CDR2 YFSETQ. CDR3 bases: TGCGCCAGTAAATTTGGGACAGGGTCGATTGGGACTGAAGCTTTCTTT. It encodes CASKFGTGSIGTEAFF.

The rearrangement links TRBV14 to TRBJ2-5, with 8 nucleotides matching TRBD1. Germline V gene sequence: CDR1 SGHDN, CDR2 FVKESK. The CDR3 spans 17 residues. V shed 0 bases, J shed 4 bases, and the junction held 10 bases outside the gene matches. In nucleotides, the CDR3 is TGTGCCAGCAGCCAAGATGGGCAGGGGGCGTGGGTAGAGACCCAGTACTTC. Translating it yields CASSQDGQGAWVETQYF.

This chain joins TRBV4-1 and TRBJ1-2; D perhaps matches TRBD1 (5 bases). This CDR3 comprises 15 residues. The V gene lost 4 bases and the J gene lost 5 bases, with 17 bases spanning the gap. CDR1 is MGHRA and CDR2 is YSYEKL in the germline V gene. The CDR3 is CASSLPRVGAYGYTF. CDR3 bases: TGCGCCAGCAGCCTCCCACGTGTAGGGGCGTATGGCTACACCTTC.

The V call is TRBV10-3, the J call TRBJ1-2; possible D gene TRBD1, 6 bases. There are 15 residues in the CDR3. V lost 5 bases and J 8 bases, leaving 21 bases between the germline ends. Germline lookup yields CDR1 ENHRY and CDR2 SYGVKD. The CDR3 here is CAISPQIPGTTGYTF. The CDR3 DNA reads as TGTGCCATCAGTCCCCAAATACCCGGGACAACCGGCTACACCTTC.

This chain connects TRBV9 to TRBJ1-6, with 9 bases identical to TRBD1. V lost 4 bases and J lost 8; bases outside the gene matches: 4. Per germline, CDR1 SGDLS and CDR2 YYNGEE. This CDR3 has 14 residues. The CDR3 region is CASSFRTGDSPLHF. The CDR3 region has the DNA TGTGCCAGCAGCTTCCGGACAGGGGATTCACCCCTCCACTTT.

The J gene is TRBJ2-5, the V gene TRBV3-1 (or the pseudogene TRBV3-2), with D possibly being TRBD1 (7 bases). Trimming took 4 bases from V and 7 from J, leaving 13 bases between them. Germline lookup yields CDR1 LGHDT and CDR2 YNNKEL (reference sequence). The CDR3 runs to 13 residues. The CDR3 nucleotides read TGTGCCAGCAGCCGGAGGGGGCAGGGGACCCAGTACTTC. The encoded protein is CASSRRGQGTQYF.

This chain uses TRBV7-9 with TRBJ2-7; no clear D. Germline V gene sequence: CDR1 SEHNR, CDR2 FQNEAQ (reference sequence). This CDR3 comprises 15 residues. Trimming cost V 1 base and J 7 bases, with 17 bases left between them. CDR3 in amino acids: CASSLVGQVPDEQYF. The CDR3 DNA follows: TGTGCCAGCAGCTTAGTTGGCCAGGTCCCGGATGAGCAGTACTTC.

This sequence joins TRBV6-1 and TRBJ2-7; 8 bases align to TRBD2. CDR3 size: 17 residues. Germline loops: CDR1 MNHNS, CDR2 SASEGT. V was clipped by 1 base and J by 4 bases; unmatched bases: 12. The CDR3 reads CASSEVDGGLAGYEQYF. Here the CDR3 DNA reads TGTGCCAGCAGTGAAGTTGACGGTGGACTAGCTGGGTACGAGCAGTACTTC.

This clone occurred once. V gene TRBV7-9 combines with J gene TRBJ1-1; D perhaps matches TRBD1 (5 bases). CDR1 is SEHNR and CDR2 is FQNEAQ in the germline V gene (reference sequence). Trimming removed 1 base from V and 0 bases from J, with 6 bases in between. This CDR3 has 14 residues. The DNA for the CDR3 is TGTGCCAGCAGCTTAGAGGGGATGAACACTGAAGCTTTCTTT. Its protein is CASSLEGMNTEAFF. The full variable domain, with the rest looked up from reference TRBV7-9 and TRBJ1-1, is DTGVSQNPRHKITKRGQNVTFRCDPISEHNRLYWYRQTLGQGPEFLTYFQNEAQLEKSRLLSDRFSAERPKGSFSTLEIQRTEQGDSAMYLCASSLEGMNTEAFFGQGTRLTVV.

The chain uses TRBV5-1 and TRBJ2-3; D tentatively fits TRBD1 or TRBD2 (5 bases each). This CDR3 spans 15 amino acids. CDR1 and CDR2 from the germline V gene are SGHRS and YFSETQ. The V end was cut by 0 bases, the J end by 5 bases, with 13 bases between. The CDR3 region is CASSLEGTRVDTQYF. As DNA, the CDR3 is TGCGCCAGCAGCTTGGAGGGGACCCGGGTAGATACGCAGTATTTT. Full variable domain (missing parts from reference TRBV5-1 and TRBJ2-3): KAGVTQTPRYLIKTRGQQVTLSCSPISGHRSVSWYQQTPGQGLQFLFEYFSETQRNKGNFPGRFSGRQFSNSRSEMNVSTLELGDSALYLCASSLEGTRVDTQYFGPGTRLTVL.

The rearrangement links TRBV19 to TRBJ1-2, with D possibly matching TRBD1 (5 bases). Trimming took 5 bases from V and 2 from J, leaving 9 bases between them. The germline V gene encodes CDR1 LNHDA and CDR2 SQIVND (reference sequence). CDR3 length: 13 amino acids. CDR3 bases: TGTGCCAGTAGTTACCGGGACAACTATGGCTACACCTTC. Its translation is CASSYRDNYGYTF.

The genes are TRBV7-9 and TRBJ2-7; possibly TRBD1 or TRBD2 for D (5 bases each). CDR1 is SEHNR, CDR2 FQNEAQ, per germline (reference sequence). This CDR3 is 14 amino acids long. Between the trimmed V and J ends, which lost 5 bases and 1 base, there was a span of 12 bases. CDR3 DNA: TGTGCCAGCAGCGTGTTGGGACCATCCTACGAGCAGTACTTC. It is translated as CASSVLGPSYEQYF.

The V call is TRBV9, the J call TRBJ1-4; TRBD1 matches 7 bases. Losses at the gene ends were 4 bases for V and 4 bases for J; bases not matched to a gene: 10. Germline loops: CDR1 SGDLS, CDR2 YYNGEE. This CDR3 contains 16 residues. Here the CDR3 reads CASSHDGTAVNEKLFF. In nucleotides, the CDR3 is TGTGCCAGCAGCCATGATGGGACAGCTGTTAATGAAAAACTGTTTTTT.

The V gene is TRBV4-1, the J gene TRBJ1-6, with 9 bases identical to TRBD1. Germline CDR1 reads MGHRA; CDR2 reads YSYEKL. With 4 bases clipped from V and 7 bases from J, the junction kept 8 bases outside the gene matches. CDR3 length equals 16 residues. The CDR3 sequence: CASSRSFDRGNSPLHF. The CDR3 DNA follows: TGCGCCAGCAGCCGTTCCTTCGACAGGGGGAATTCACCCCTCCACTTT.

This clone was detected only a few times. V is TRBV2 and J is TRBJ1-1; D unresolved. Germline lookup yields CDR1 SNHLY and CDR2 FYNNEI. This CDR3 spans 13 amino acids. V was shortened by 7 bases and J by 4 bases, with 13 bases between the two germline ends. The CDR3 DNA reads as TGTGCCAGCAACGTCCTCCGGGGCACTGAAGCTTTCTTT. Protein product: CASNVLRGTEAFF.

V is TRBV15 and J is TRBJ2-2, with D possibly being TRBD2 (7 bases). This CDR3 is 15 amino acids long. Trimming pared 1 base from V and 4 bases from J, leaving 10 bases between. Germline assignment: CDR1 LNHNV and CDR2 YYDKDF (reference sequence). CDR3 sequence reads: CATSRGGGGTGELFF. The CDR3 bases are TGTGCCACCAGCAGAGGGGGAGGGGGCACCGGGGAGCTGTTTTTT.

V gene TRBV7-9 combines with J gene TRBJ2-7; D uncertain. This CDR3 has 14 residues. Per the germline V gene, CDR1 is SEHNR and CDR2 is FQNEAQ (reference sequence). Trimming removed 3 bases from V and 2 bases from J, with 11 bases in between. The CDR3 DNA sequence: TGTGCCAGCAGCTTTACGTCCCTTCCCTACGAGCAGTACTTC. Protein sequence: CASSFTSLPYEQYF.

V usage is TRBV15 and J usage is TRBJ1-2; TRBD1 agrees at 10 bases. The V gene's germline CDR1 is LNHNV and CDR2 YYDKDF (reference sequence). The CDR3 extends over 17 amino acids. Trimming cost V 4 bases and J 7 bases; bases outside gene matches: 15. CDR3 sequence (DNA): TGTGCCACCAGCACCTCCACCACCGGGACAGGGGTCCGTGGCTACACCTTC. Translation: CATSTSTTGTGVRGYTF.

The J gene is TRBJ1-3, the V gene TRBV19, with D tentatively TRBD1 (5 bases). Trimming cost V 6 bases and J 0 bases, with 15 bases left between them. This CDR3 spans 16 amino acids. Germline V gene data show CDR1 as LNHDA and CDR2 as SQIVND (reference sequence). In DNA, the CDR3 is TGTGCCAGTAGCCTCAGGGTAATCTACTCTGGAAACACCATATATTTT. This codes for CASSLRVIYSGNTIYF.

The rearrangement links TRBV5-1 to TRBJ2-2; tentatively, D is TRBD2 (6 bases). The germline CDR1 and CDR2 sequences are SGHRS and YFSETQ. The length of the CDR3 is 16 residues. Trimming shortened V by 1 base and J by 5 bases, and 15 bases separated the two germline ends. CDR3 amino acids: CASSLRAGRSTGELFF. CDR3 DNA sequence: TGCGCCAGCAGCTTGCGGGCGGGGCGTTCTACCGGGGAGCTGTTTTTT.

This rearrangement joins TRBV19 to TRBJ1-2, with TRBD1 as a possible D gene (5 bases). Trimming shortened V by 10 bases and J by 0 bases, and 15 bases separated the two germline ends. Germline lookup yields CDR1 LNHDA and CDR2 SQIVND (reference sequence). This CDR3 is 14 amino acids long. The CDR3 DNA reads TGTGCCATTAGGAGGGGCGCTCCTAACTATGGCTACACCTTC. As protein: CAIRRGAPNYGYTF.

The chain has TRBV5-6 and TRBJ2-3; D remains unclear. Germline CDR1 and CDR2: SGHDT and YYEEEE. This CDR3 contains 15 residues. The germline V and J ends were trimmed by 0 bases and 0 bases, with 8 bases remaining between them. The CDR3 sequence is CASSLGPASTDTQYF. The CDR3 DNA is TGTGCCAGCAGCTTGGGACCGGCTAGCACAGATACGCAGTATTTT.

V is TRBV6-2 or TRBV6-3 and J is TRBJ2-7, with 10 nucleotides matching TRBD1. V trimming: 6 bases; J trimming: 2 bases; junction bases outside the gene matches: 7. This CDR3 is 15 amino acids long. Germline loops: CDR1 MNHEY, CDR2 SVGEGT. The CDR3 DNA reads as TGTGCCAGCAGCACCGGGGGACAGGGGACCTACGAGCAGTACTTC. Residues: CASSTGGQGTYEQYF.

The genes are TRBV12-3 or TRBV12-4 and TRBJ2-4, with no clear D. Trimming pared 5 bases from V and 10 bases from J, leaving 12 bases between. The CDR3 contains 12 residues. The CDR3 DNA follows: TGTGCCAGCAGTCTGTCGACCAATATTCAGTACTTC. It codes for CASSLSTNIQYF.

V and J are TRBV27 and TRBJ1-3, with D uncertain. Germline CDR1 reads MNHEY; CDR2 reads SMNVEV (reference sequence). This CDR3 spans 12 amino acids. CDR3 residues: CVSQSSGNTIYF. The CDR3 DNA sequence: TGTGTCTCACAGAGCTCTGGAAACACCATATATTTT.

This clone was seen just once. CDR3 residues: CASSQQPGANQPQHF. CDR3 bases: TGTGCCAGCAGCCAACAGCCCGGGGCCAATCAGCCCCAGCATTTT. The chain is built from TRBV3-1 (or the pseudogene TRBV3-2) and TRBJ1-5, with D perhaps matching TRBD1 (5 bases). CDR1 and CDR2 from the germline V gene are LGHDT and YNNKEL (reference sequence). CDR3 length: 15 amino acids. V lost 2 bases and J 3 bases, leaving 11 bases between the germline ends.